This T cell receptor (beta chain) was documented in a study of CD8+CD57+ T cells in acquired aplastic anemia. Whole-study findings and limits: Between patients and controls, some 31 CD8+ CDR3 sequences were found in common.

Sequencing was done on patients that had shown CD8+CD57+ cell expansion by flow cytometry. The CDR3 covers 13 residues. Trimming took off 6 bases at V and 6 bases at J, with 13 bases between the two ends. Germline assignment: CDR1 SNHLY and CDR2 FYNNEI. Template material for TCR beta VDJ and CDR3 profiling consisted of genomic DNA. In TCRdb, the reads were re-called with MiXCR into one record per CDR3 protein. Here the sample spans roughly 80,000 distinct CDR3 sequences, about 70% being singletons. This clonotype was counted a single time. What it recognizes is unknown. The genes are TRBV2 and TRBJ2-3, with D tentatively TRBD2 (5 bases). Material: sorted CD4+, CD8+, or CD8+CD57+ T cells (not recorded which) from PBMCs. This receptor was obtained from a human donor with aplastic anemia. The CDR3 spells CASRPRRRDTQYF. The CDR3 DNA sequence: TGTGCCAGCAGACCCCGTCGGAGGGATACGCAGTATTTT.